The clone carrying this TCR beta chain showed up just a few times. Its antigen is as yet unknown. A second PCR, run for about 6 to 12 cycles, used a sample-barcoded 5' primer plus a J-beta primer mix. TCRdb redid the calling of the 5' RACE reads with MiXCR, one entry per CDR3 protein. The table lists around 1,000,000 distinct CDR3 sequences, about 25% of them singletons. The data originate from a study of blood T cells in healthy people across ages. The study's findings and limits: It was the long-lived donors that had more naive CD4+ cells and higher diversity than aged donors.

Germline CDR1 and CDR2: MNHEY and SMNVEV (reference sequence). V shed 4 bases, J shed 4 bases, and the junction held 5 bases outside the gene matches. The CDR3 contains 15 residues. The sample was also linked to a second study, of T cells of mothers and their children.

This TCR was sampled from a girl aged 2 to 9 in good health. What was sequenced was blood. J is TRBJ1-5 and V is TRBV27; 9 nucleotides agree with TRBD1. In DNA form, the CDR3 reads TGTGCCAGCAGTTCCCCCGGGACAGGGAATCAGCCCCAGCATTTT. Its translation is CASSSPGTGNQPQHF.